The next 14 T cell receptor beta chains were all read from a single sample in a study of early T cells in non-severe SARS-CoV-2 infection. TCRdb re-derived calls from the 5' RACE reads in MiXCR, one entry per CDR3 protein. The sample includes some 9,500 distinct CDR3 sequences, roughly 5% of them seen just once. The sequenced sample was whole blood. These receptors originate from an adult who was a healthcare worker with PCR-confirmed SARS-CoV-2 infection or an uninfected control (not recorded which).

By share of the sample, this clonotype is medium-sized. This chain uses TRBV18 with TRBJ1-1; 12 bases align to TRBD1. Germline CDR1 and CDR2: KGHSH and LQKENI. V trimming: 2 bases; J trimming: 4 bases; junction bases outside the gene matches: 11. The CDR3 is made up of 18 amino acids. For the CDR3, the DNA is TGTGCCAGCTCACCAAGCATGGGGACAGGGGGCTTGGTCACTGAAGCTTTCTTT. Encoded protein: CASSPSMGTGGLVTEAFF.

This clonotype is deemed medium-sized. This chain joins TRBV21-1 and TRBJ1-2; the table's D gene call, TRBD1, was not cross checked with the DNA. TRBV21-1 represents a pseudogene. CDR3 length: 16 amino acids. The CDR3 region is CASNTGTVGDRYGYTF. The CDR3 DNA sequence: TGTGCCAGCAACACTGGGACAGTCGGAGACCGCTATGGCTACACCTTC.

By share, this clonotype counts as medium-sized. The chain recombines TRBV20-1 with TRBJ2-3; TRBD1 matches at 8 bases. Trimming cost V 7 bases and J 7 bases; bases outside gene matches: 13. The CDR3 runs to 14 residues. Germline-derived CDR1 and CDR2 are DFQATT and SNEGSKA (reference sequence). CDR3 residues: CSVSTRTGRNTQYF. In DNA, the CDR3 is TGCAGTGTTTCCACGAGGACAGGGAGGAATACGCAGTATTTT.

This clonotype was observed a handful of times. CDR3 amino acids: CASSLAVQREQYF. The CDR3 DNA sequence: TGTGCCAGCAGCTTAGCGGTGCAGCGGGAGCAGTATTTT. V gene TRBV7-6 combines with J gene TRBJ2-3; 7 nucleotides agree with TRBD2. The CDR3 is 13 amino acids. Germline-derived CDR1 and CDR2 are SGHVS and FNYEAQ. V lost 0 bases, J lost 11 bases, and 5 bases stayed unmatched.

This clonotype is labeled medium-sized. The CDR3 loop is CSARKAGALQETQYF. The CDR3 DNA follows: TGCAGTGCTAGAAAGGCAGGAGCGCTCCAAGAGACCCAGTACTTC. The chain uses TRBV20-1 and TRBJ2-5; D gene ambiguous. The CDR3 sequence is 15 residues long. Trimming pared 2 bases from V and 1 base from J, leaving 14 bases between. CDR1 DFQATT and CDR2 SNEGSKA come from the germline V gene (reference sequence).

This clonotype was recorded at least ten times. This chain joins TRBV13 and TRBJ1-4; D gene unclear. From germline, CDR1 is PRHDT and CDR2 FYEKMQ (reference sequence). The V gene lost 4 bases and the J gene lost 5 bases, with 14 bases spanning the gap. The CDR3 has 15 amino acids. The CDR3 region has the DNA TGTGCCAGCAGCTCGTCGACGGCAGACAATGAAAAACTGTTTTTT. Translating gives CASSSSTADNEKLFF. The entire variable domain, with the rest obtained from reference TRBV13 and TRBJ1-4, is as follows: AAGVIQSPRHLIKEKRETATLKCYPIPRHDTVYWYQQGPGQDPQFLISFYEKMQSDKGSIPDRFSAQQFSDYHSELNMSSLELGDSALYFCASSSSTADNEKLFFGSGTQLSVL.

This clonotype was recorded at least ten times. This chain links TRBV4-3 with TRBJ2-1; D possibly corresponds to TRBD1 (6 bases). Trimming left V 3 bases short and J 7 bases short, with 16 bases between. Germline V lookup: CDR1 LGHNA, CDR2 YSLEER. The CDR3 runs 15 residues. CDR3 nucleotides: TGCGCCAGCAGCCATGAAGGGGGTAGATCAAATGAGCAGTTCTTC. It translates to CASSHEGGRSNEQFF.

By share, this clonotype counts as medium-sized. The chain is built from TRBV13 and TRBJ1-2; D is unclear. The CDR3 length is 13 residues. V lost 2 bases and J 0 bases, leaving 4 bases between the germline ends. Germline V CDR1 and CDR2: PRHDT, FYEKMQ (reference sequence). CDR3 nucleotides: TGTGCCAGCAGCTTACAAGCTAACTATGGCTACACCTTC. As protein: CASSLQANYGYTF.

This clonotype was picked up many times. The CDR3: CASSPLDNEQFF. The CDR3 nucleotides read TGTGCCAGCAGCCCACTAGACAATGAGCAGTTCTTC. The chain couples TRBV7-9 to TRBJ2-1; weak D call: TRBD2 (5 bases). CDR1 is SEHNR and CDR2 is FQNEAQ in the germline V gene (reference sequence). V shed 5 bases and J shed 5 bases, with 7 bases lying between them. CDR3 size: 12 residues.

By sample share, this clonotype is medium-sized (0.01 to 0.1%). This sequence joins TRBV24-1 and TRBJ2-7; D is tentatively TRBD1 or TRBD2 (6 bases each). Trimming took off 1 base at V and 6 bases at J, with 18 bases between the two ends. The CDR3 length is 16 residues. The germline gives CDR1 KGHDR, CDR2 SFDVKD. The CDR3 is CATSDLPQGRLGEQYV. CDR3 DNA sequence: TGTGCCACCAGTGATTTACCCCAGGGGAGGCTGGGCGAGCAGTACGTC.

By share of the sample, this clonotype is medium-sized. CDR3 nucleotide sequence: TGTGCCAGCAGTGCCCACGAGCAGTACTTC. Translating it yields CASSAHEQYF. V gene TRBV6-4 combines with J gene TRBJ2-7; no clear D gene. This CDR3 has 10 residues. Between the trimmed V and J ends, which lost 4 bases and 5 bases, there was a span of 3 bases. Germline V gene data show CDR1 as MRHNA and CDR2 as SNTAGT.

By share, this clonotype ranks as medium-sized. CDR3 coding DNA: TGTGCCAGTAGTATAGGTCCCGGATCCCGTGGCTACACCTTC. Translated, it gives CASSIGPGSRGYTF. The rearrangement uses TRBV19 and TRBJ1-2; no clear D gene. Germline V gene data show CDR1 as LNHDA and CDR2 as SQIVND (reference sequence). The CDR3 consists of 14 residues. V lost 1 base and J 7 bases, leaving 13 bases between the germline ends.

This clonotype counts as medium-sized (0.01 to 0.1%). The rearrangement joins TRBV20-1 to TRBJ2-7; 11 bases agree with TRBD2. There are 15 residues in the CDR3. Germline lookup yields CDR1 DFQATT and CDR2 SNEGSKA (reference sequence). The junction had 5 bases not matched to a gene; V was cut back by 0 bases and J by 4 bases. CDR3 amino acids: CSAREPGLAEYEQYF. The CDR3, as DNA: TGCAGTGCTAGAGAGCCGGGACTAGCGGAATACGAGCAGTACTTC.

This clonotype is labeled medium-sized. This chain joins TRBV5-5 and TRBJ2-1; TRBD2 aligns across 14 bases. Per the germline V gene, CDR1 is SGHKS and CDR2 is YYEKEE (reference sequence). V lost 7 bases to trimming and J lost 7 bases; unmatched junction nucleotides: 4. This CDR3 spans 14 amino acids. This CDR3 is CASGGTSGRNEQFF. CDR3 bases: TGTGCCAGCGGAGGGACTAGCGGGAGAAATGAGCAGTTCTTC. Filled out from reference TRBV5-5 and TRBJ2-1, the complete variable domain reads DAGVTQSPTHLIKTRGQQVTLRCSPISGHKSVSWYQQVLGQGPQFIFQYYEKEERGRGNFPDRFSARQFPNYSSELNVNALLLGDSALYLCASGGTSGRNEQFFGPGTRLTVL.